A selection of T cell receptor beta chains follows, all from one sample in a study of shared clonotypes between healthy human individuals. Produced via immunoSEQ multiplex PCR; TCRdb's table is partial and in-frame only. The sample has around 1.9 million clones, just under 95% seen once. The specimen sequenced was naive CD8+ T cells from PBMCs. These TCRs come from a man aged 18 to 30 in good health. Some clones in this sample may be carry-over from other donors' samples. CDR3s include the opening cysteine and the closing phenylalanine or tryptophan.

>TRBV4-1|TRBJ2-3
CASSRLLSSTDTQYF
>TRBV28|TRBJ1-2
CASSLWSYGYTF
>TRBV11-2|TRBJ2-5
CASSLGPGTGQETQYF
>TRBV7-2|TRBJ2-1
CASSLEGTGGFNEQFF
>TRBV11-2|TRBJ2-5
CASSFGARSETQYF
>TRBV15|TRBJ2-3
CATSNTGSRSDTQYF
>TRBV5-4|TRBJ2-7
CASSLPGQGKYEQYF
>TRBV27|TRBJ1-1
CASSPTPGVEAFF
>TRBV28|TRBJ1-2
CASSTPWEVLYGYTF
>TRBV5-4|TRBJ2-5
CASSLNIETQYF
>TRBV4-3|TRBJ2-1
CASSALEGNEQFF
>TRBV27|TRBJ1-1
CASSLTPTGNTEAFF
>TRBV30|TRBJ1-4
CAWKPGATNEKLFF